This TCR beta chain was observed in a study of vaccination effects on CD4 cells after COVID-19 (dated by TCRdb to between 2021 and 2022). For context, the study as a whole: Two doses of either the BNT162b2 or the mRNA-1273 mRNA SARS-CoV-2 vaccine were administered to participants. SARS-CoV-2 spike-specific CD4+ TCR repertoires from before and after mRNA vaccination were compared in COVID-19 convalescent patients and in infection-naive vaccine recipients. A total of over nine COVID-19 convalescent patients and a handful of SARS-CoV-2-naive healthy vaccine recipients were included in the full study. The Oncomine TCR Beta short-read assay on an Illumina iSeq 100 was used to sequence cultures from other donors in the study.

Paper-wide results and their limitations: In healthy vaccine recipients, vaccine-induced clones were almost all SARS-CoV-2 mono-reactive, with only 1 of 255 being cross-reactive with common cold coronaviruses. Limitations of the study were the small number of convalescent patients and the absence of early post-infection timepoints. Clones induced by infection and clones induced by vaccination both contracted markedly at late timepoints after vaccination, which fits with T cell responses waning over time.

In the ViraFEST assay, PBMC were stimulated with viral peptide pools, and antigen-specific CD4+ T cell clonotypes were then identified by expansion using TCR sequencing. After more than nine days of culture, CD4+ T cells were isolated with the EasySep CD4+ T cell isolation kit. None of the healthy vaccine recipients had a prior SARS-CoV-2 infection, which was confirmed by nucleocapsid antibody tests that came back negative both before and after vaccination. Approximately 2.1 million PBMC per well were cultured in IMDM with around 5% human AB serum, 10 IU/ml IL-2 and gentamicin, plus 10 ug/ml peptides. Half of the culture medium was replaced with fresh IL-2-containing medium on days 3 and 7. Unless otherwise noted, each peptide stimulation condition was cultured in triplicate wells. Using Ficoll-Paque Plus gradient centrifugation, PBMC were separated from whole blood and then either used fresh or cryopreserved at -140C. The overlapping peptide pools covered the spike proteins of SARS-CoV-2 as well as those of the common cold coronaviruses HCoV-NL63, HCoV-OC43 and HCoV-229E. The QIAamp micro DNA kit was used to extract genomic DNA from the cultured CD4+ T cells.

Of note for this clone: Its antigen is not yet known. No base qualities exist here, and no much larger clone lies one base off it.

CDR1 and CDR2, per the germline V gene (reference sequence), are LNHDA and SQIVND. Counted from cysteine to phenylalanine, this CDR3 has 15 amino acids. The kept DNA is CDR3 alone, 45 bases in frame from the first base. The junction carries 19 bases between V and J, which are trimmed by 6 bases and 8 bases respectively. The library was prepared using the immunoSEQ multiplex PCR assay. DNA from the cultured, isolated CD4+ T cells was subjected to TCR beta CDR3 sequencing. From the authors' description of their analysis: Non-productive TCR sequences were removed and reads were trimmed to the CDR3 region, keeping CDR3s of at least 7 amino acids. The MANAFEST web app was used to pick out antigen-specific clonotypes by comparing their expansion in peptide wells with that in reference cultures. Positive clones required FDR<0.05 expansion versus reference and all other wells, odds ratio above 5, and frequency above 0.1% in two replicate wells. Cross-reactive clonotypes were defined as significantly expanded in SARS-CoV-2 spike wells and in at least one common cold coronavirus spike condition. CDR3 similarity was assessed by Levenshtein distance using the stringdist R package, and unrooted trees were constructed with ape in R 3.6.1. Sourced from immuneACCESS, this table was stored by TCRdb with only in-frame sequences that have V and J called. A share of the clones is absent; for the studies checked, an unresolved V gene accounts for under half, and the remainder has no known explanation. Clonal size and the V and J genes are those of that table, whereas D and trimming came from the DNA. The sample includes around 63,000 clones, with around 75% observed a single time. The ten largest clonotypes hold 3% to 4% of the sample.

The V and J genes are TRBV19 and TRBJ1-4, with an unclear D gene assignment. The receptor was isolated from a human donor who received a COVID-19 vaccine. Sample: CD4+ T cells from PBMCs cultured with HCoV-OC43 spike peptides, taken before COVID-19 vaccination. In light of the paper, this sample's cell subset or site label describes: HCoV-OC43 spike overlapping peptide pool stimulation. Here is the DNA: TGTGCCAGTAGGAATCCTCGGGGTGGAGGCGAAAAACTGTTTTTT. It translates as CASRNPRGGGEKLFF.